What follows are 22 T cell receptor beta chains derived from one specimen sequenced in a study of blood T cell repertoires in COVID-19 (dated by TCRdb to about 2020). The library came from the immunoSEQ multiplex PCR assay. Sourced from immuneACCESS, this table was stored by TCRdb with only in-frame sequences that have V and J called. A share of the clones is absent; for the studies checked, an unresolved V gene accounts for under half, and the remainder has no known explanation. The sample profile shows approximately 200,000 clones; 70% to 90% of them were found once. The top ten clonotypes cover approximately 0.89% of the sample. The specimen sequenced was peripheral blood. The origin of the receptors is a man aged 35-49 years with acute or convalescent COVID-19.

This clone occurred a few times. V is TRBV30 and J is TRBJ2-5; a possible D gene is TRBD1 (5 bases). The CDR3 loop spans 16 amino acids. The germline gives CDR1 GTSNPN, CDR2 SVGIG (reference sequence). Trimming pared 2 bases from V and 1 base from J, leaving 17 bases between. The CDR3 DNA follows: TGTGCCTGGAGTCCCCAGGGCAGAATGATCCAAGAGACCCAGTACTTC. It codes for CAWSPQGRMIQETQYF.

CDR3 in DNA: TGTGCCAGCAGCTTGGCCGGGGGGGCCGGATCACCCCTCCACTTT. This encodes CASSLAGGAGSPLHF. The gene calls are TRBV5-4 and TRBJ1-6; perhaps TRBD1 as D (6 bases). The ends were cut back, 0 bases at V and 10 bases at J, with 14 bases in the middle. Germline lookup yields CDR1 SGHNT and CDR2 YYREEE (reference sequence). This CDR3 is built from 15 residues.

The chain uses TRBV6-2 or TRBV6-3 and TRBJ1-5; 10 bases fit TRBD1. This CDR3 spans 19 amino acids. V trimming: 6 bases; J trimming: 0 bases; junction bases outside the gene matches: 14. The germline V gene has CDR1 MNHEY and CDR2 SVGEGT. CDR3 sequence reads: CASSFTMGTGDYSNQPQHF. The CDR3, as DNA: TGTGCCAGCAGCTTTACTATGGGGACAGGGGATTATAGCAATCAGCCCCAGCATTTT.

V is TRBV5-4 and J is TRBJ1-2; 11 nucleotides match TRBD1. The ends lost 4 bases at V and 4 bases at J; junction bases unmatched: 6. The CDR3 runs to 15 residues. Germline V gene data show CDR1 as SGHNT and CDR2 as YYREEE (reference sequence). The CDR3 DNA reads as TGTGCCAGCAGCGCCCGGGACAGGGGGTCCTATGGCTACACCTTC. The encoded protein is CASSARDRGSYGYTF.

The CDR3 loop reads CASSLNGNSPIVFDEQFF. For the CDR3, the DNA is TGTGCCAGCAGCTTAAACGGAAACAGCCCAATAGTTTTCGATGAGCAGTTCTTC. The chain joins TRBV7-3 to TRBJ2-1; D ambiguous. Between the trimmed V and J ends, which lost 1 base and 8 bases, there was a span of 24 bases. This CDR3 region has 18 residues. Per germline, CDR1 SGHTA and CDR2 FQGTGA.

The chain employs TRBV7-8 and TRBJ2-3; 7 bases match TRBD1. J lost 2 bases, V lost 1 base, and 3 bases had no gene match. Germline V lookup: CDR1 SGHVS, CDR2 FQNEAQ. The CDR3 spans 15 residues. Here the CDR3 DNA reads TGTGCCAGCAGCTTAGGGGACAGAACCACAGATACGCAGTATTTT. Its protein product is CASSLGDRTTDTQYF.

This clone was detected only a few times. This sequence joins TRBV3-1 (or the pseudogene TRBV3-2) and TRBJ1-6, with D perhaps matching TRBD1 (6 bases). The CDR3 runs to 13 residues. Germline lookup yields CDR1 LGHDT and CDR2 YNNKEL (reference sequence). The germline V and J ends were trimmed by 2 bases and 10 bases, with 9 bases remaining between them. The CDR3 here is CASSQSDRSPLHF. The CDR3 DNA reads as TGTGCCAGCAGCCAAAGCGACAGGTCACCCCTCCACTTT.

The table lists this clone with a count of one. The V and J genes are TRBV5-1 and TRBJ2-3, with 7 bases fitting TRBD2. V dropped 6 bases and J dropped 0; count of bases not matched to a gene: 10. The length of the CDR3 is 16 residues. Germline loops: CDR1 SGHRS, CDR2 YFSETQ. The CDR3 DNA follows: TGCGCCAGCACCCGAGCGGGGCGAACTAGCACAGATACGCAGTATTTT. Translating it yields CASTRAGRTSTDTQYF.

The gene calls are TRBV5-6 and TRBJ2-1, with 11 bases identical to TRBD1. The CDR3 spans 16 residues. The germline CDR1 and CDR2 sequences are SGHDT and YYEEEE. V gave up 4 bases and J gave up 8 bases; unmatched junction bases: 11. The CDR3 sequence: CASSAWVGQGVYEQFF. CDR3 sequence (DNA): TGTGCCAGCAGCGCCTGGGTGGGACAGGGGGTATATGAGCAGTTCTTC.

The rearrangement links TRBV7-2 to TRBJ2-3; TRBD1 aligns across 10 bases. J was trimmed by 4 bases and V by 4 bases; bases with no gene match: 8. The CDR3 has 16 residues. Germline CDR1 reads SGHTA; CDR2 reads FQGNSA. The CDR3 reads CASSSSGTGVSDTQYF. DNA for the CDR3: TGTGCCAGCAGCTCATCCGGGACAGGGGTTTCAGATACGCAGTATTTT.

CDR3 sequence reads: CASLPAGTVVNTEAFF. The CDR3 DNA follows: TGTGCCAGCCTTCCCGCAGGGACAGTAGTGAACACTGAAGCTTTCTTT. The J gene is TRBJ1-1, the V gene TRBV25-1; 7 bases agree with TRBD1. CDR3 length equals 16 residues. Germline lookup yields CDR1 MGHDK and CDR2 SYGVNS. The J segment lost 0 bases and the V segment lost 8 bases, leaving 12 bases of the junction unmatched.

This chain connects TRBV6-2 or TRBV6-3 to TRBJ1-5; D may be TRBD1 (6 bases). Trimming cost V 2 bases and J 4 bases, with 12 bases left between them. This CDR3 has 15 residues. In germline, CDR1 is MNHEY, CDR2 SVGEGT. The CDR3 protein is CASSYAGALNQPQHF. CDR3 coding DNA: TGTGCCAGCAGTTACGCGGGGGCTCTGAATCAGCCCCAGCATTTT.

This sequence joins TRBV7-8 and TRBJ2-5; 8 bases are shared with TRBD1. With 5 bases clipped from V and 7 bases from J, the junction kept 21 bases outside the gene matches. The CDR3 totals 18 residues. The germline V gene has CDR1 SGHVS and CDR2 FQNEAQ. CDR3 nucleotides: TGTGCCAGCAGCCCGGACAGGGCCCCTTCAATGTCGGAAGGGACCCAGTACTTC. Amino acids: CASSPDRAPSMSEGTQYF.

This sequence joins TRBV19 and TRBJ1-2, with 7 bases fitting TRBD1. The V gene end was trimmed by 3 bases and the J gene end by 6 bases; junction bases not matched to a gene: 4. Germline lookup yields CDR1 LNHDA and CDR2 SQIVND (reference sequence). This CDR3 has 13 residues. In nucleotides, the CDR3 is TGTGCCAGTAGTATCGACAGGGACCATGGCTACACCTTC. It specifies CASSIDRDHGYTF.

The chain combines TRBV7-8 with TRBJ1-1, with D tentatively TRBD1 (5 bases). Germline V gives CDR1 SGHVS, CDR2 FQNEAQ. The length of the CDR3 is 13 residues. The V end was cut by 6 bases, the J end by 4 bases, with 12 bases between. The CDR3 sequence is CASSSVGGTEAFF. In nucleotides, the CDR3 is TGTGCCAGCAGTTCAGTCGGGGGCACTGAAGCTTTCTTT.

The J gene is TRBJ1-2, the V gene TRBV4-2; D is perhaps TRBD1 (6 bases). The CDR3 consists of 16 residues. Trimming left V 0 bases short and J 7 bases short, with 18 bases between. Germline V gene lookup returns CDR1 LGHNA and CDR2 YNFKEQ. CDR3 sequence: CASSQEYWTARGGYTF. The CDR3 coding sequence is TGTGCCAGCAGCCAAGAGTATTGGACGGCCAGGGGTGGCTACACCTTC.

This chain uses TRBV5-1 with TRBJ2-7, with TRBD2 as a possible D gene (7 bases). CDR1 and CDR2 from the germline V gene are SGHRS and YFSETQ. Trimming shortened V by 6 bases and J by 3 bases, and 13 bases separated the two germline ends. The CDR3 extends over 13 amino acids. CDR3 in amino acids: CASKWGGDYEQYF. In DNA, the CDR3 is TGCGCCAGCAAGTGGGGGGGCGACTACGAGCAGTACTTC.

The J gene is TRBJ1-2, the V gene TRBV6-5; TRBD1 is a possible D gene (5 bases). The CDR3 is made up of 13 amino acids. CDR1 and CDR2 from the germline V gene are MNHEY and SVGAGI. The germline V and J ends were trimmed by 1 base and 5 bases, with 8 bases remaining between them. CDR3 nucleotide sequence: TGTGCCAGCAGTTACTTACAGGATTATGGCTACACCTTC. It specifies CASSYLQDYGYTF.

The chain employs TRBV6-2 or TRBV6-3 and TRBJ2-7, with TRBD1 identical over 10 bases. CDR3 length: 14 amino acids. Germline values: CDR1 MNHEY, CDR2 SVGEGT. With 5 bases clipped from V and 5 bases from J, the junction kept 6 bases outside the gene matches. Written as DNA, the CDR3 is TGTGCCAGCAGTATCGGACAGGGGGTAGACGAGCAGTACTTC. Protein sequence: CASSIGQGVDEQYF.

The gene calls are TRBV29-1 and TRBJ2-5, with a possible D match to TRBD1 (5 bases). Germline CDR1 SQVTM, CDR2 ANQGSEA. CDR3 size: 13 residues. Trimming removed 4 bases at V and 5 bases at J, with 14 bases between. DNA of the CDR3: TGCAGCGTTGGGTGGGGCGTAGGGGAGACCCAGTACTTC. Translating it yields CSVGWGVGETQYF.

This clone has just a few counts. The rearrangement uses TRBV7-2 and TRBJ2-3; 9 bases match TRBD2. CDR3 length: 16 amino acids. Germline assignment: CDR1 SGHTA and CDR2 FQGNSA. After removal of 2 bases from V and 2 bases from J, the junction contained 5 bases not matched to a gene. The CDR3 region is CASSLRAGGTTDTQYF. The CDR3 DNA is TGTGCCAGCAGCTTACGAGCGGGGGGAACCACAGATACGCAGTATTTT.

The J gene is TRBJ2-7, the V gene TRBV5-1; TRBD1 agrees at 9 bases. V was pared by 3 bases and J by 3 bases, with 7 bases of the junction left unmatched. This CDR3 spans 15 amino acids. Germline V CDR1 and CDR2: SGHRS, YFSETQ. CDR3 residues: CASSSGQGFLYEQYF. CDR3 coding DNA: TGCGCCAGCAGCTCGGGACAGGGCTTCCTCTACGAGCAGTACTTC.